These T cell receptor beta chains were read from a single sample in a study of T cell repertoires in cytomegalovirus infection. Each CDR3 protein gets one entry after TCRdb re-called the reads with MiXCR. This repertoire shows about 140,000 distinct CDR3 sequences, 6.5% found once; its top ten account for roughly 17%. The sample comprised PBMCs. The receptors originated from a human donor in good health (CMV status not recorded). Some clones in this sample may be carry-over from other donors' samples. Both conserved end residues are part of each CDR3. Fields, in order: V gene, clone size, D gene, J gene, CDR3 protein, CDR3 DNA. D genes are given only for firm matches. A row's size may be missing; if present it is once, few, many or a size class.

v_call: TRBV10-3; clone_size: many; d_call: .; j_call: TRBJ2-1; cdr3_aa: CAAQGRGFSYNEQFF; cdr3_nt: TGTGCCGCCCAGGGGCGGGGGTTCTCCTACAATGAGCAGTTCTTC
v_call: TRBV28; clone_size: many; d_call: .; j_call: TRBJ2-5; cdr3_aa: CASSSHATDSWETQYF; cdr3_nt: TGTGCCAGCAGTTCGCACGCTACCGACTCATGGGAGACCCAGTACTTC
v_call: TRBV29-1; clone_size: .; d_call: TRBD2; j_call: TRBJ2-1; cdr3_aa: CSVEEGPAGSNDVQFF; cdr3_nt: TGCAGCGTTGAAGAAGGGCCAGCGGGGTCCAATGACGTGCAGTTCTTC
v_call: TRBV18; clone_size: .; d_call: TRBD2; j_call: TRBJ2-3; cdr3_aa: CASSPRLAGGTGTDTQYF; cdr3_nt: TGTGCCAGCTCTCCGAGACTAGCGGGGGGGACTGGCACAGATACGCAGTATTTT
v_call: TRBV7-2; clone_size: many; d_call: .; j_call: TRBJ2-3; cdr3_aa: CASRPTRWGDTQYF; cdr3_nt: TGTGCCAGCAGACCGACCCGGTGGGGTGATACGCAGTATTTT
v_call: TRBV12-3/TRBV12-4; clone_size: many; d_call: TRBD1; j_call: TRBJ1-3; cdr3_aa: CASSGQGFSGNTIYF; cdr3_nt: TGTGCCAGCAGCGGACAGGGGTTCTCTGGAAACACCATATATTTT
v_call: TRBV20-1; clone_size: few; d_call: TRBD1; j_call: TRBJ2-3; cdr3_aa: CSAEPGQGATDTQYF; cdr3_nt: TGCAGTGCTGAACCGGGACAGGGGGCAACAGATACGCAGTATTTT
v_call: TRBV4-1; clone_size: many; d_call: .; j_call: TRBJ2-3; cdr3_aa: CASSPQYAAKPDTQYF; cdr3_nt: TGCGCCAGCAGCCCCCAGTACGCAGCAAAGCCAGATACGCAGTATTTT
v_call: TRBV5-5; clone_size: .; d_call: .; j_call: TRBJ2-1; cdr3_aa: CASSTSDRYNEQFF; cdr3_nt: TGTGCCAGCAGCACCAGCGACAGATACAATGAGCAGTTCTTC
v_call: TRBV7-3; clone_size: many; d_call: .; j_call: TRBJ1-1; cdr3_aa: CASSLRGRENTEAFF; cdr3_nt: TGTGCCAGCAGCTTAAGAGGCAGGGAGAACACTGAAGCTTTCTTT
v_call: TRBV27; clone_size: many; d_call: .; j_call: TRBJ2-1; cdr3_aa: CASSPTNTLSNEQFF; cdr3_nt: TGTGCCAGCAGTCCGACGAATACCCTCTCCAATGAGCAGTTCTTC
v_call: TRBV11-1; clone_size: many; d_call: .; j_call: TRBJ1-4; cdr3_aa: CASSLRGQSNEKLFF; cdr3_nt: TGTGCCAGCAGCTTACGCGGACAATCAAATGAAAAACTGTTTTTT
v_call: TRBV28; clone_size: many; d_call: TRBD2; j_call: TRBJ2-3; cdr3_aa: CASSLPLAGGNTQYF; cdr3_nt: TGTGCCAGCAGTCTCCCACTAGCGGGGGGTAATACGCAGTATTTT
v_call: TRBV6-2/TRBV6-3; clone_size: many; d_call: .; j_call: TRBJ2-3; cdr3_aa: CASSYQGGGNWDTQYF; cdr3_nt: TGTGCCAGCAGTTACCAGGGCGGGGGCAATTGGGATACGCAGTATTTT
v_call: TRBV20-1; clone_size: many; d_call: .; j_call: TRBJ1-5; cdr3_aa: CSASLGGQKNQPQHF; cdr3_nt: TGCAGTGCTAGCCTCGGGGGGCAGAAGAATCAGCCCCAGCATTTT